The clone carrying this TCR beta chain showed up just once. This CDR3 is built from 14 residues. V trimming: 4 bases; J trimming: 1 base; junction bases outside the gene matches: 3. Germline CDR1 reads SEHNR; CDR2 reads FQNEAQ (reference sequence). The repertoire was sequenced with immunoSEQ multiplex PCR; TCRdb's copy has only in-frame clones and lacks some. The table includes 100,000 to 150,000 clones, around 94% detected once. This specimen comes from a study of control samples from healthy donors and cancer patients. This chain joins TRBV7-9 and TRBJ1-1, with 7 bases aligning to TRBD1. The TCR was taken from a man at least 80 years old with head and neck cancer. The sequencing input was PBMCs. CDR3 sequence reads: CASSSYRGNTEAFF. In DNA, the CDR3 is TGTGCCAGCAGCTCGTACAGGGGGAACACTGAAGCTTTCTTT. The complete variable domain, with remaining parts taken from reference TRBV7-9 and TRBJ1-1, reads DTGVSQNPRHKITKRGQNVTFRCDPISEHNRLYWYRQTLGQGPEFLTYFQNEAQLEKSRLLSDRFSAERPKGSFSTLEIQRTEQGDSAMYLCASSSYRGNTEAFFGQGTRLTVV.